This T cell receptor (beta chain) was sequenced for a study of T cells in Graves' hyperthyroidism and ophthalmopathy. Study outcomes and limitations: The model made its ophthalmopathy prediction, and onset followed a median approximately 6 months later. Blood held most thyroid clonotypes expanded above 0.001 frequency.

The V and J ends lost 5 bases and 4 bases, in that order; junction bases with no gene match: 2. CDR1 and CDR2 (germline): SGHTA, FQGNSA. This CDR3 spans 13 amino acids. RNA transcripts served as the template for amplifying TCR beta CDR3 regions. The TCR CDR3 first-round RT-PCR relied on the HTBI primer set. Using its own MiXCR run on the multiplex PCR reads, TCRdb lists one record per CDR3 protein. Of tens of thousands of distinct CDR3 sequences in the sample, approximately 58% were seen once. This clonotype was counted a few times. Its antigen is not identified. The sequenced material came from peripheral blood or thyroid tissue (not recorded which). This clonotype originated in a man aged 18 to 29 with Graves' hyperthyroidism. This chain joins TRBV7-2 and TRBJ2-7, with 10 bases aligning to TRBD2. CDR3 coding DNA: TGTGCCAGCAGCATGACTAGCGGGTACGAGCAGTACTTC. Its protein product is CASSMTSGYEQYF. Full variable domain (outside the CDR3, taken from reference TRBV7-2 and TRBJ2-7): GAGVSQSPSNKVTEKGKDVELRCDPISGHTALYWYRQSLGQGLEFLIYFQGNSAPDKSGLPSDRFSAERTGGSVSTLTIQRTQQEDSAVYLCASSMTSGYEQYFGPGTRLTVT.